This TCR beta chain is drawn from a study of blood T cell repertoires in COVID-19. Overall study context: Material from acute and convalescent COVID-19 was sourced from the United States, Italy and Spain. PBMCs, B-cell-depleted T cells, or T cells were the source of the cDNA or gDNA that made up the material.

Authors' analysis steps: Counts of nucleated cells, estimated from reference gene primer amplification, were obtained. The method was immunoSEQ multiplex PCR; TCRdb's version includes in-frame clones alone and lacks a portion of them. V, J and clone size derive from that table, while D and trimming were established from the DNA sequence. The data show about 290,000 clones, around four fifths seen once. This sequence was found in a woman aged 50 to 60 with active or convalescent COVID-19. The source material was peripheral blood.

CDR3 residues: CASSEESGETQYF. In DNA form, the CDR3 reads TGTGCCAGCAGTGAAGAGTCAGGGGAGACCCAGTACTTC. J is TRBJ2-5 and V is TRBV6-1; perhaps TRBD1 as D (5 bases). Germline values: CDR1 MNHNS, CDR2 SASEGT. The germline V and J ends were trimmed by 1 base and 5 bases, with 8 bases remaining between them. This CDR3 spans 13 amino acids.